This TCR beta chain was observed in a study of early T cells in non-severe SARS-CoV-2 infection. Study in general: Chains were unpaired, as sequencing was done on bulk RNA from unsorted whole blood.

There are many counts of this clonotype. What it binds is unknown. Separate cDNA molecules each had unique molecular identifiers attached to them. TCRdb processed the 5' RACE reads anew with MiXCR; each CDR3 protein has one entry. The repertoire holds about 110,000 distinct CDR3 sequences, with about 12% as singletons. Study-level findings and limits: Private and CD4 specificities were missed by VDJdb matching, skewed to anti-spike CD8.

Trimming stripped 6 bases from V and 6 bases from J, with 12 bases between. This CDR3 is 12 amino acids long. CDR1 SQVTM and CDR2 ANQGSEA come from the germline V gene. The TCR comes from an adult who was a healthcare worker with PCR-confirmed SARS-CoV-2 infection or an uninfected control (not recorded which). The V gene is TRBV29-1, the J gene TRBJ2-1; possibly TRBD1 or TRBD2 for D (6 bases each). The sequenced sample consisted of whole blood. This CDR3 is CSVEGDLNEQFF. CDR3 bases: TGCAGCGTGGAGGGGGATCTCAATGAGCAGTTCTTC.